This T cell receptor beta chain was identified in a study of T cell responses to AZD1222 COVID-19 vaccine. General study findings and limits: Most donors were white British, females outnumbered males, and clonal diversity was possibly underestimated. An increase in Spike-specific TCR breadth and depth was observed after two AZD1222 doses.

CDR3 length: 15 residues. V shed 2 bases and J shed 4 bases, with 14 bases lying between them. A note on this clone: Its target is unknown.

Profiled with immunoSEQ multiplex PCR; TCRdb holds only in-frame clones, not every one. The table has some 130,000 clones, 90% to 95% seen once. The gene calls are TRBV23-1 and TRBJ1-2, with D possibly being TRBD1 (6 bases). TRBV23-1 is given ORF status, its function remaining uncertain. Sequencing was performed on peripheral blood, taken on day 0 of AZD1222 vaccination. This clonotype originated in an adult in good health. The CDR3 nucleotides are TGCGCCAGCAGTCAAGGAAGAACAGGGCTCTATGGCTACACCTTC. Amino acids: CASSQGRTGLYGYTF.